This T cell receptor beta chain stems from a study of CD8+ T cells in alopecia areata. Study-wide points: Mice showed TCR sharing more clearly than patients did, possibly owing to HLA. Lesional scalp displayed greater clonality than normal scalp, most notably in alopecia totalis/universalis. There were also resident alphabeta T cells of normal skin sequenced in scalp samples.

RNA, once extracted, was reverse transcribed into cDNA for use as the sequencing template. Profiling relied on immunoSEQ multiplex PCR, and the TCRdb table lists in-frame clones only, not all of them. The top ten clones hold under 5% of a sample with roughly 200,000 clones, more than 55% of them seen once. About this clone itself: Its antigen remains unidentified.

CDR1 MGHRA and CDR2 YSYEKL come from the germline V gene. The CDR3 sequence is 16 residues long. V was shortened by 2 bases and J by 2 bases, with 13 bases between the two germline ends. The receptor's source is a human donor in good health. The sequencing input was CD8+ T cells sorted from blood. This rearrangement joins TRBV4-1 to TRBJ1-5; D is undetermined. The CDR3 loop is CASSQPREEGNQPQHF. The DNA for the CDR3 is TGCGCCAGCAGCCAACCTAGGGAGGAAGGCAATCAGCCCCAGCATTTT.